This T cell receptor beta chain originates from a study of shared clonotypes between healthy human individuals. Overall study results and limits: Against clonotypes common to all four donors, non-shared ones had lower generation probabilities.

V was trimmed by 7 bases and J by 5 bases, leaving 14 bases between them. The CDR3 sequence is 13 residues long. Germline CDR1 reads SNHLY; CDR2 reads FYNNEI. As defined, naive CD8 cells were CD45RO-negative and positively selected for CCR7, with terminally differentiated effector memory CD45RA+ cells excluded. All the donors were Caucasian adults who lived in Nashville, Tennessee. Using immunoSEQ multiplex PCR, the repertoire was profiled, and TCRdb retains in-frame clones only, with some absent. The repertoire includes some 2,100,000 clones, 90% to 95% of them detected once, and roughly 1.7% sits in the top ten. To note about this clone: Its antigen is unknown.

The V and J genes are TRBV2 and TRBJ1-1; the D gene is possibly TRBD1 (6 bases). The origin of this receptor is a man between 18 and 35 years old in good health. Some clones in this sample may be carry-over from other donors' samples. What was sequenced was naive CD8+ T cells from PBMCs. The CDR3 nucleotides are TGTGCCAGCACGGGGCCCCAGGGGACTGAAGCTTTCTTT. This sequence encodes CASTGPQGTEAFF.